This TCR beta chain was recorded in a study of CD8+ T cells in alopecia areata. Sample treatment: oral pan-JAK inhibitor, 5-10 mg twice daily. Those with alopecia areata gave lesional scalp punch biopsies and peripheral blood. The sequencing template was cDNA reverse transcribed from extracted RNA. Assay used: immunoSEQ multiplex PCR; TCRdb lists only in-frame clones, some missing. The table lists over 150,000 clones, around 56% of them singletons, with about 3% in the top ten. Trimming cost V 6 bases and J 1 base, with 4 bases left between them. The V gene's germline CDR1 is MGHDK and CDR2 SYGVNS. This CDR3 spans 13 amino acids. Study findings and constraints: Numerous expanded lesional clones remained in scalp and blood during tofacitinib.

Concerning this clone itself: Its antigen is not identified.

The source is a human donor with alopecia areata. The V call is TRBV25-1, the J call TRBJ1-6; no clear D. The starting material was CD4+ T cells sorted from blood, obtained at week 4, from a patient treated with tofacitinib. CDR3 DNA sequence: TGTGCCAGCAGACAGTCCTATAATTCACCCCTCCACTTT. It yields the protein CASRQSYNSPLHF.